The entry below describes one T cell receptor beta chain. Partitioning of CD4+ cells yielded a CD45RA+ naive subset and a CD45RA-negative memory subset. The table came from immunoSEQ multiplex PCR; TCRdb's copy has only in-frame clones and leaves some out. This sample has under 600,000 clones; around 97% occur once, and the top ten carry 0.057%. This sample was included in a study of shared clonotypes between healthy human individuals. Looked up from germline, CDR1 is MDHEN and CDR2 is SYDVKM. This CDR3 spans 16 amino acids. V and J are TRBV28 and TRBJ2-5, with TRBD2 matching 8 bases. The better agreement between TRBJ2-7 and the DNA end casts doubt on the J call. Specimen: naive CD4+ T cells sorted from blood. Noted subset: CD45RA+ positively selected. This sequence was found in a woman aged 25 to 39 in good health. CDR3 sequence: CASSLSIAGNSYEQYF. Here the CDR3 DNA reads TGTGCCAGCAGTTTATCAATAGCGGGGAACTCCTACGAGCAGTACTTC.